This T cell receptor beta chain derives from a study of shared clonotypes between healthy human individuals. V shed 6 bases and J 11 bases; nucleotides not matched to a gene: 12. The CDR3 length is 13 residues. From germline, CDR1 is MDHEN and CDR2 SYDVKM. The sample holds a few counts of this clone. Subsets obtained from CD4+ cells comprised CD45RA+ naive and CD45RA-negative memory cells. Assay used: immunoSEQ multiplex PCR; TCRdb lists only in-frame clones, some missing. The sample yields over a million clones, around 78% seen once. Sequenced input: memory CD4+ T cells from PBMCs. As for subset: CD45RA-negative fraction. The genes are TRBV28 and TRBJ1-1, with 7 bases identical to TRBD1. The sequence came from a man younger than 35 in good health. Some clones in this sample may be carry-over from other donors' samples. CDR3 amino acids: CASSHRGPREAFF. In DNA form, the CDR3 reads TGTGCCAGCAGCCATAGGGGGCCTCGGGAGGCTTTCTTT. The whole variable domain, filled in from reference TRBV28 and TRBJ1-1, reads DVKVTQSSRYLVKRTGEKVFLECVQDMDHENMFWYRQDPGLGLRLIYFSYDVKMKEKGDIPEGYSVSREKKERFSLILESASTNQTSMYLCASSHRGPREAFFGQGTRLTVV.